The source of this TCR beta chain is a study of T cell clonality in common variable immunodeficiency. Findings of the study overall: CVID subjects had higher TCRbeta clonality than healthy controls, most marked in about a third.

This clone occurred many times. Its specificity is not known. The CDR3 goes on 3 residues after the read ends, and that part is filled in from the germline J gene. The data were produced by immunoSEQ multiplex PCR, yet TCRdb's version contains in-frame clones alone and is incomplete. Listed for the sample are approximately 64,000 clones, none seen a single time. From germline, CDR1 is DFQATT and CDR2 SNEGSKA (reference sequence). The CDR3 totals 16 residues. V was pared by 5 bases and J by 3 bases, with 13 bases of the junction left unmatched. Sequencing was carried out using peripheral blood mononuclear cells. V usage is TRBV20-1 and J usage is TRBJ2-3; 8 bases fit TRBD1. The TCR comes from a person aged 18 to 75 in good health. The covered CDR3 bases are TGCAGTGCTCGACCAATACAGGGGGGAGGAACAGATACG. Encoded protein: CSARPIQGGGTDT. In full, the CDR3 reads CSARPIQGGGTDTQYF.